This record looks at one T cell receptor beta chain sequence and its context. Its antigen is currently unknown. Original processing notes: In papillary thyroid cancer, a distant-metastasis classifier was built using CDR3 differences across clinicopathological groups. Through MiXCR, TCRdb re-clonotyped the PCR reads. TCRdb, not the original authors, processed these V and J calls. The sample holds over 50,000 clones, 30% seen once. This sample is part of a study of metastatic and nonmetastatic thyroid tumors. Study details: It was across blood and tumor or nodule tissue from malignant and benign thyroid patients that repertoires were compared. General study points: As reported, TCR beta diversity in blood and tumor was significantly higher in malignant thyroid tumors than in benign nodules.

All patients were untreated before thyroid surgery. Losses at the gene ends were 5 bases for V and 4 bases for J; bases not matched to a gene: 8. The CDR3 runs to 17 residues. CDR1 SGHAT and CDR2 FQNNGV come from the germline V gene. The receptor was derived from a female donor with papillary thyroid cancer or a benign thyroid nodule (not recorded which). Some clones in this sample may be carry-over from other donors' samples. The specimen was blood. The chain uses TRBV11-2 and TRBJ2-2; 12 nucleotides line up with TRBD1. In DNA form, the CDR3 reads TGTGCCAGCAGCCGACAGGGACAGGGGGCTAGCACCGGGGAGCTGTTTTTT. It yields the protein CASSRQGQGASTGELFF.